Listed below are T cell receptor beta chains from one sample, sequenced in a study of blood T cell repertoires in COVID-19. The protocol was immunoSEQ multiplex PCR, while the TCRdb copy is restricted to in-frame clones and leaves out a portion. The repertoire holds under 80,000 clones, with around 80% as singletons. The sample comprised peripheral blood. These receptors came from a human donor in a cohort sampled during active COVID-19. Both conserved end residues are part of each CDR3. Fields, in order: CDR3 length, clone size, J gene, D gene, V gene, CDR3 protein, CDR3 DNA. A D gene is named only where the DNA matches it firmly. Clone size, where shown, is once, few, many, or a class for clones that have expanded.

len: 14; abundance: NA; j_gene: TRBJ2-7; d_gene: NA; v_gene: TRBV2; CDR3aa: CASSDATGFYEQYF; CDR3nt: TGTGCCAGCAGTGATGCGACAGGCTTCTACGAGCAGTACTTC
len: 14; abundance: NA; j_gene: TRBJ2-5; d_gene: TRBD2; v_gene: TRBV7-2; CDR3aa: CASSLAGRGETQYF; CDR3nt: TGTGCCAGCAGCTTAGCAGGGAGGGGAGAGACCCAGTACTTC
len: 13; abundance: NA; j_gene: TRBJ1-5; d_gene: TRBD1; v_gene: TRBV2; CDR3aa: CASSFDREKPQHF; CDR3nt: TGTGCCAGCAGTTTCGACAGGGAAAAGCCCCAGCATTTT
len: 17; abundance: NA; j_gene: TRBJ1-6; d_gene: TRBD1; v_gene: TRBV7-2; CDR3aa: CASSLTGDRGPDSPLHF; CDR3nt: TGTGCCAGCAGCTTAACTGGAGACAGGGGGCCTGATTCACCCCTCCACTTT
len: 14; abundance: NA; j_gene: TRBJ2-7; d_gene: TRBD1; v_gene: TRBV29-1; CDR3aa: CSVALGTGGYEQYF; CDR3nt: TGCAGCGTTGCTCTGGGGACAGGGGGCTACGAGCAGTACTTC
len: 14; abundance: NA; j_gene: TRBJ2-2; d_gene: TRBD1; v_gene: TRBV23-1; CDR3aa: CASSQTGGSGELFF; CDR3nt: TGCGCCAGCAGTCAGACAGGGGGCTCCGGGGAGCTGTTTTTT
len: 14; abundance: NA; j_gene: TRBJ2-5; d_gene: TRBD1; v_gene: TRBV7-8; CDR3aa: CASSLGTGAETQYF; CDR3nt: TGTGCCAGCAGCTTAGGGACAGGGGCAGAGACCCAGTACTTC
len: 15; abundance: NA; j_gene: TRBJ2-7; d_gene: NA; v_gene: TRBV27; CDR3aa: CASSQTEETSYEQYF; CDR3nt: TGTGCCAGCAGTCAGACAGAGGAAACTTCCTACGAGCAGTACTTC
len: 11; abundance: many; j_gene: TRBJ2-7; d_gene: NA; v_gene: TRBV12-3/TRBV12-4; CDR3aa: CASSYSYEQYF; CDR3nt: TGTGCCAGCAGCTATTCCTACGAGCAGTACTTC
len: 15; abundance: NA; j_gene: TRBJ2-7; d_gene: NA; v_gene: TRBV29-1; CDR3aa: CSVEMGLGLNYEQYF; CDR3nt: TGCAGCGTTGAAATGGGGCTTGGTCTAAACTACGAGCAGTACTTC
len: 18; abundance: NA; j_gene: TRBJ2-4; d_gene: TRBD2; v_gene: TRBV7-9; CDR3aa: CASSLRGLAGEGGDIQYF; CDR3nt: TGTGCCAGCAGCTTACGCGGCCTAGCGGGAGAAGGAGGCGACATTCAGTACTTC